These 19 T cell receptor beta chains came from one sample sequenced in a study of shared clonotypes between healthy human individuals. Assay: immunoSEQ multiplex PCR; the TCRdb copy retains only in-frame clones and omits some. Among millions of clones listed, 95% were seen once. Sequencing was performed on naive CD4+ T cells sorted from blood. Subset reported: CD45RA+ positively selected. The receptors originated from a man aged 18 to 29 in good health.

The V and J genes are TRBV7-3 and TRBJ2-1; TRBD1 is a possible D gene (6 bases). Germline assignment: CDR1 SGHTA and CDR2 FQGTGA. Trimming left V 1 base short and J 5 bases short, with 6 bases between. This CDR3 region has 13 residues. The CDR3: CASSLNRDNEQFF. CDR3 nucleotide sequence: TGTGCCAGCAGCTTAAACAGGGACAATGAGCAGTTCTTC.

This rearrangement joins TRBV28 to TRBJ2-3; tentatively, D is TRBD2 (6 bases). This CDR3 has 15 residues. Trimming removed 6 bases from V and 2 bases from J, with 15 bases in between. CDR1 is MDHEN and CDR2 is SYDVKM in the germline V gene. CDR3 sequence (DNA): TGTGCCAGCAGCCCCGGGACTTTGGTCACAGATACGCAGTATTTT. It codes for CASSPGTLVTDTQYF.

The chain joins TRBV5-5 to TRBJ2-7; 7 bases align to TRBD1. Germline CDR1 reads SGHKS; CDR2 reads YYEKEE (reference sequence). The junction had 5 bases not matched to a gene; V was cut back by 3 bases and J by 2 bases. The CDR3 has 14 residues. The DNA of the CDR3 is TGTGCCAGCAGCTCCCAGGGACAGCCCTACGAGCAGTACTTC. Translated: CASSSQGQPYEQYF.

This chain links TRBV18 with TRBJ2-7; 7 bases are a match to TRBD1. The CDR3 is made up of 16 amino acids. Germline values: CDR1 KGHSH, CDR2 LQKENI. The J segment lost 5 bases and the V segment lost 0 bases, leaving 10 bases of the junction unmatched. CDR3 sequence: CASSPPSRGSKNEQYF. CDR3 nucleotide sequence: TGTGCCAGCTCACCACCCTCCAGGGGGAGTAAGAACGAGCAGTACTTC. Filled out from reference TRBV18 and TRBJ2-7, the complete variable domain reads NAGVMQNPRHLVRRRGQEARLRCSPMKGHSHVYWYRQLPEEGLKFMVYLQKENIIDESGMPKERFSAEFPKEGPSILRIQQVVRGDSAAYFCASSPPSRGSKNEQYFGPGTRLTVT.

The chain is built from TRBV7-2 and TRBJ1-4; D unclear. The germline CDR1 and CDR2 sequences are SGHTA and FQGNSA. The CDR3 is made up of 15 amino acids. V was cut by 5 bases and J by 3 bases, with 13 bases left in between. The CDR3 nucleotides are TGTGCCAGCAGCGCCGACGGCATCCCTAATGAAAAACTGTTTTTT. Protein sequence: CASSADGIPNEKLFF.

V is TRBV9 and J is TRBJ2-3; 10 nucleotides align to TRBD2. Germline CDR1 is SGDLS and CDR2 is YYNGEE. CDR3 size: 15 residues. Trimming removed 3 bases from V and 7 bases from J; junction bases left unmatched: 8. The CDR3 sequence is CASSASSGGSYTQYF. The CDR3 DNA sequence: TGTGCCAGCAGCGCTTCTAGCGGGGGCTCCTATACGCAGTATTTT.

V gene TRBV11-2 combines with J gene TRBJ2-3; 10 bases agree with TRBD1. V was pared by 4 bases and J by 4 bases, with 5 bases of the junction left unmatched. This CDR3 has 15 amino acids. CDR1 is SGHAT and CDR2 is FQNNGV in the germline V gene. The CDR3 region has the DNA TGTGCCAGCAGCTGGGACAGGGGCAGGGCAGATACGCAGTATTTT. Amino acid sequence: CASSWDRGRADTQYF.

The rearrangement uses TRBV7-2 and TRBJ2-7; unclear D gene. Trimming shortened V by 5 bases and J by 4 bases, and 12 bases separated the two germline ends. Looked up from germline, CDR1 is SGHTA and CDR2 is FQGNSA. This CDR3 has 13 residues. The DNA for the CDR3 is TGTGCCAGCAGCAGCCGGGTCGCATACGAGCAGTACTTC. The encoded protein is CASSSRVAYEQYF.

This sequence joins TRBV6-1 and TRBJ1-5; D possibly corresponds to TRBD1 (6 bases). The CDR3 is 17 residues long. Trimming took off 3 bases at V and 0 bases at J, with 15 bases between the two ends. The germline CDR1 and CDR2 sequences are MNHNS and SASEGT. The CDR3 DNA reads TGTGCCAGCAGTGACGGGACAACTCCTTATAGCAATCAGCCCCAGCATTTT. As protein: CASSDGTTPYSNQPQHF.

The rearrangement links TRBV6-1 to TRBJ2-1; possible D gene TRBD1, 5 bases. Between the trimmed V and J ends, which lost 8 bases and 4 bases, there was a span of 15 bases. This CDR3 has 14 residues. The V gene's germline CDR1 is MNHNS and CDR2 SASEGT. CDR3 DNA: TGTGCCAGCCGCGACGGACATCATTACAATGAGCAGTTCTTC. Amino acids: CASRDGHHYNEQFF.

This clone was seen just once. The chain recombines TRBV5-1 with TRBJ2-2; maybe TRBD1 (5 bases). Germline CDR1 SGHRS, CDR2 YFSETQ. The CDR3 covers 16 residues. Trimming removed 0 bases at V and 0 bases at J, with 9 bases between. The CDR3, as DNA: TGCGCCAGCAGCTTGGTAGGGGATTCGAACACCGGGGAGCTGTTTTTT. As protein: CASSLVGDSNTGELFF.

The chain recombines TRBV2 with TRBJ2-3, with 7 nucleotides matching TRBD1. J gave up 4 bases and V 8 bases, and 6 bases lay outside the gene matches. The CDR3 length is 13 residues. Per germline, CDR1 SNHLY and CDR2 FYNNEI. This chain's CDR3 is CASLQDRADTQYF. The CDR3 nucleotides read TGTGCCAGCCTACAAGACAGGGCAGATACGCAGTATTTT.

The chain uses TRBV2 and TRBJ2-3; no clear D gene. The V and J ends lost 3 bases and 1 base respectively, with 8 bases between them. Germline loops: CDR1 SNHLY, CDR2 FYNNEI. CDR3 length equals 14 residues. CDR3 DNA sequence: TGTGCCAGCAGTGATTTGTTGGGCACAGATACGCAGTATTTT. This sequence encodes CASSDLLGTDTQYF.

CDR3 in amino acids: CASSGTRGGQPQHF. The CDR3 nucleotides read TGTGCCAGCAGTGGGACCAGGGGAGGTCAGCCCCAGCATTTT. The genes are TRBV6-1 and TRBJ1-5; a possible D gene is TRBD1 (6 bases). Germline-derived CDR1 and CDR2 are MNHNS and SASEGT. V lost 4 bases to trimming and J lost 6 bases, with 13 bases between them. CDR3 length equals 14 residues.

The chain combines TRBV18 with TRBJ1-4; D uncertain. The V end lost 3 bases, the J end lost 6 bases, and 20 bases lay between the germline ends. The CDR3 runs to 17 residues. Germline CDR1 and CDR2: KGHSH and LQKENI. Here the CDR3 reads CASSPRALKKVYEKLFF. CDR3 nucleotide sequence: TGTGCCAGCTCACCGCGGGCCTTAAAGAAGGTTTATGAAAAACTGTTTTTT. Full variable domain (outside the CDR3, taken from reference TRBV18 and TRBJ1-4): NAGVMQNPRHLVRRRGQEARLRCSPMKGHSHVYWYRQLPEEGLKFMVYLQKENIIDESGMPKERFSAEFPKEGPSILRIQQVVRGDSAAYFCASSPRALKKVYEKLFFGSGTQLSVL.

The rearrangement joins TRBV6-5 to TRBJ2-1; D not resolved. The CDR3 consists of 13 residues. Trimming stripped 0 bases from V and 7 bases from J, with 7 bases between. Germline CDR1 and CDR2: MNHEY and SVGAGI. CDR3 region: CASSYSTANEQFF. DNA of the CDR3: TGTGCCAGCAGTTACTCGACTGCAAATGAGCAGTTCTTC.

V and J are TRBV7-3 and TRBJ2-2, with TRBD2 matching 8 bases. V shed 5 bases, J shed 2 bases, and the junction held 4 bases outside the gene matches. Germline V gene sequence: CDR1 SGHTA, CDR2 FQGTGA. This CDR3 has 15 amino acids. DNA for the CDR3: TGTGCCAGCAGCGAACGGGGGGGAAACACCGGGGAGCTGTTTTTT. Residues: CASSERGGNTGELFF.

The chain's CDR3 is CASSVGASGKDTQYF. The CDR3 nucleotides are TGTGCCAGCAGCGTAGGGGCTAGCGGGAAGGATACGCAGTATTTT. V is TRBV9 and J is TRBJ2-3, with 9 bases matching TRBD2. With V trimmed by 0 bases and J by 6 bases, 5 bases remained unmatched. Looked up from germline, CDR1 is SGDLS and CDR2 is YYNGEE. The CDR3 length is 15 residues.

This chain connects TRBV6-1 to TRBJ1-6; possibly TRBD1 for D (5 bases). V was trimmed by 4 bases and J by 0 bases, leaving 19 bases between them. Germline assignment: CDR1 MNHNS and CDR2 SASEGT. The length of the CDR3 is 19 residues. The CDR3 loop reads CASSVDTRASSSYNSPLHF. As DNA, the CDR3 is TGTGCCAGCAGTGTGGACACACGCGCGTCCAGCTCCTATAATTCACCCCTCCACTTT.